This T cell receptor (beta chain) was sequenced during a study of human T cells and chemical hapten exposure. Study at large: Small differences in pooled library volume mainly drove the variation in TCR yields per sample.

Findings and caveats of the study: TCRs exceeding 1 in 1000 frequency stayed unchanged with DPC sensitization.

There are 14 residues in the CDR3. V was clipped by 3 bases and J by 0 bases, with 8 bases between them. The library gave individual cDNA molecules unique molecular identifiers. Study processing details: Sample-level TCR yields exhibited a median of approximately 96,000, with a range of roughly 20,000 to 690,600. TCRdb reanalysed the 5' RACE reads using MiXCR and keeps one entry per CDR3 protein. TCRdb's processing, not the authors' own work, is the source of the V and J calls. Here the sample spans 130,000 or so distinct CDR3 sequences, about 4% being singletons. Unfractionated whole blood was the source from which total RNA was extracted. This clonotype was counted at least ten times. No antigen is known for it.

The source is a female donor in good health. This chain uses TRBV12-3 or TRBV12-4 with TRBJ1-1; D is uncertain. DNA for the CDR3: TGTGCCAGCAGTTTTAGAGAGATGAACACTGAAGCTTTCTTT. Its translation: CASSFREMNTEAFF.